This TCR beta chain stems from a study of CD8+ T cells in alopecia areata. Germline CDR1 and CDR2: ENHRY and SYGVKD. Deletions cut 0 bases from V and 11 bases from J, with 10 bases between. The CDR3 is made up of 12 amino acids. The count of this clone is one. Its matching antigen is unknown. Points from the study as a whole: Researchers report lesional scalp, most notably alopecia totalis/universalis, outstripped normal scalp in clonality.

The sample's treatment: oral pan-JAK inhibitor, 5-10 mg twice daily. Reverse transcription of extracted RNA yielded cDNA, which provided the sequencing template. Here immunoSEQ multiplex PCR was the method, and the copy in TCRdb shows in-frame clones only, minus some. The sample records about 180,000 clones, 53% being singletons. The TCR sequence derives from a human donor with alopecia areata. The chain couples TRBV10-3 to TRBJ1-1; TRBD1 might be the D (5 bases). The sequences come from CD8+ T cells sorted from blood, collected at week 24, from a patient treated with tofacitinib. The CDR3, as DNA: TGTGCCATCAGTGAGTCGGGGGAGCGGGCTTTCTTT. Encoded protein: CAISESGERAFF.